Described below is a single T cell receptor beta chain sequence and its context. Its antigen is not yet known. Per-base qualities were not stored, and no clone one base away is much larger. Each collaborating institution followed its own protocols to collect whole blood in K2EDTA tubes. Collaborator samples were shipped for TCRbeta analysis as frozen whole blood, isolated PBMCs, or DNA extracted from either sample type. TCRbeta CDR3 regions were amplified from genomic DNA by means of the immunoSEQ Assay, a bias-controlled multiplex PCR. Per the authors' processing: The number of nucleated cells in each sample was estimated by amplification of reference gene primers within the assay. Sequence reads were collapsed and filtered to measure the absolute abundance of every unique TCRbeta CDR3 rearrangement. For each sample, productive Simpson clonality was calculated as the square root of Simpson's diversity index over productive rearrangements. Held by TCRdb, this immuneACCESS table contains in-frame sequences only and omits some clones. Under half of the omission traces to an unresolved V gene where checked; the cause of the rest is unknown. That table supplies the V and J calls and clone size; D and trimming were determined from the DNA. For this sample there are 150,000 to 200,000 clones; 88% appear just once. Jointly, the top ten make up around 1.9% of the sample.

The data derive from a study of blood T cell repertoires in COVID-19 (dated by TCRdb to 2020 to 2021). With regard to the full study: Collaborator samples came from the United States, Italy and Spain and covered acute and convalescent phases of COVID-19. The material from the prospective study consisted of cDNA or gDNA derived from T cells, B-cell-depleted T cells, or PBMCs. Deeply sampled blood TCRbeta repertoires from subjects exposed to, actively infected with, or recovered from COVID-19 were included in the dataset. Samples came from the ongoing ImmuneRACE study (first 160 participants) plus 1,254 subjects from 6 global collaborators. The sample metadata nearly always contained a de-identified subject ID, COVID-19 status, age in years and sex. Where available, HLA class I and class II types were obtained from metadata supplied by the sample provider rather than from assay-based typing. The repertoires were released in a freely available public database meant as a resource for research on the immune response to SARS-CoV-2.

The CDR1 and CDR2 encoded by the germline V gene are SGHAT and FQNNGV. Spanning cysteine to phenylalanine, the CDR3 consists of 13 amino acids. Only CDR3 DNA remains: 39 bases, in frame from the first base. Trimming at the junction amounts to 5 bases on V and 7 bases on J, and the germline ends lie 12 bases apart. The paper as a whole reports these results and caveats: The quantity of clinical and demographic metadata differed by source and by participant and was supplied without curation.

The sequence derives from a man between 65 and 85 years old with active or convalescent COVID-19. The sequenced sample consisted of peripheral blood. Recombination linked TRBV11-2 to TRBJ2-1; TRBD2 is a weak D gene call, 6 bases matching. The nucleotide sequence is given as TGTGCCAGCAGCCCGGGACTTCTTAATGAGCAGTTCTTC. Translated, it reads CASSPGLLNEQFF.